Shown below are 30 T cell receptor beta chains from a single sample sequenced in a study of cytomegalovirus exposure and HLA in healthy donors. PCR employed 60 Vbeta and 13 Jbeta primers. Assay: immunoSEQ multiplex PCR; the TCRdb copy retains only in-frame clones and omits some. The sample carries about 160,000 clones, roughly 77% recorded once. The sample taken for sequencing was PBMCs. Receptor source: a woman between 45 and 60 years old in good health and CMV-seropositive.

CDR3 residues: CASRRDLRDGYTF. The CDR3 nucleotides are TGTGCCAGCAGAAGGGACTTGAGGGATGGCTACACCTTC. The chain recombines TRBV6-1 with TRBJ1-2, with TRBD1 as a possible D gene (5 bases). The ends were cut back, 6 bases at V and 6 bases at J, with 14 bases in the middle. CDR1 MNHNS and CDR2 SASEGT come from the germline V gene. This CDR3 comprises 13 residues.

The chain recombines TRBV5-1 with TRBJ2-5, with D possibly being TRBD2 (6 bases). The length of the CDR3 is 13 residues. The V and J ends lost 6 bases and 5 bases respectively, with 14 bases between them. Germline V gives CDR1 SGHRS, CDR2 YFSETQ. The CDR3 nucleotides read TGCGCCAGCATCCTGCAGGAGGGTGAGACCCAGTACTTC. Its translation is CASILQEGETQYF.

The chain couples TRBV4-2 to TRBJ1-5, with D tentatively TRBD1 (5 bases). The germline CDR1 and CDR2 sequences are LGHNA and YNFKEQ. There are 17 residues in the CDR3. The V gene lost 0 bases and the J gene lost 3 bases, with 15 bases spanning the gap. CDR3 in DNA: TGTGCCAGCAGCCAAGATGTGGGGGGAGGGGTCAATCAGCCCCAGCATTTT. It codes for CASSQDVGGGVNQPQHF.

V gene TRBV10-3 combines with J gene TRBJ1-1, with D possibly TRBD1 on 6 matching bases. This CDR3 is built from 14 residues. From germline, CDR1 is ENHRY and CDR2 SYGVKD. V was clipped by 4 bases and J by 0 bases, with 9 bases between them. CDR3 residues: CAISGQGMNTEAFF. The DNA of the CDR3 is TGTGCCATCAGTGGTCAGGGGATGAACACTGAAGCTTTCTTT.

The chain carries TRBV29-1 and TRBJ2-5; tentatively, D is TRBD1 (6 bases). Between the trimmed V and J ends, which lost 7 bases and 7 bases, there was a span of 13 bases. Germline V gene lookup returns CDR1 SQVTM and CDR2 ANQGSEA. This CDR3 region has 11 residues. CDR3 residues: CSGSGVGTQYF. The CDR3 nucleotides are TGCAGCGGCTCAGGGGTTGGGACCCAGTACTTC.

The J gene is TRBJ1-5, the V gene TRBV5-4; D remains ambiguous. With 1 base removed from V and 3 bases from J, the gap between germline ends came to 5 bases. The CDR3 runs to 13 residues. Germline V gene data show CDR1 as SGHNT and CDR2 as YYREEE (reference sequence). In nucleotides, the CDR3 is TGTGCCAGCAGCTTGTGGCCCAATCAGCCCCAGCATTTT. Translation gives CASSLWPNQPQHF.

This chain uses TRBV2 with TRBJ1-5; TRBD1 matches at 8 bases. CDR1 and CDR2 (germline): SNHLY, FYNNEI. The V and J ends lost 4 bases and 1 base, in that order; junction bases with no gene match: 3. The CDR3 has 15 amino acids. This CDR3 reads CASSGQGTSNQPQHF. CDR3 in DNA: TGTGCCAGCAGTGGACAGGGGACCAGCAATCAGCCCCAGCATTTT.

The rearrangement links TRBV7-9 to TRBJ1-4; 11 nucleotides agree with TRBD1. CDR1 is SEHNR and CDR2 is FQNEAQ in the germline V gene (reference sequence). This CDR3 comprises 16 residues. V lost 5 bases to trimming and J lost 10 bases; unmatched junction nucleotides: 12. The CDR3 sequence is CASSDPGRTGGGKLFF. DNA for the CDR3: TGTGCCAGCAGCGACCCAGGGCGGACAGGGGGCGGAAAACTGTTTTTT.

The V call is TRBV28, the J call TRBJ1-2, with D possibly being TRBD1 (5 bases). This CDR3 region has 13 residues. The V and J ends lost 5 bases and 0 bases respectively, with 7 bases between them. Germline values: CDR1 MDHEN, CDR2 SYDVKM. This chain's CDR3 is CASSVTANYGYTF. The CDR3 bases are TGTGCCAGCAGTGTGACAGCTAACTATGGCTACACCTTC.

The chain recombines TRBV5-6 with TRBJ1-1; possibly TRBD1 for D (5 bases). Deletions cut 2 bases from V and 0 bases from J, with 11 bases between. The CDR3 has 15 amino acids. In germline, CDR1 is SGHDT, CDR2 YYEEEE. CDR3 DNA sequence: TGTGCCAGCAGCTTTAGGAGGGGACTGAACACTGAAGCTTTCTTT. It encodes CASSFRRGLNTEAFF.

The rearrangement links TRBV7-2 to TRBJ2-2; D ambiguous. Trimming took 1 base from V and 2 from J, leaving 8 bases between them. Germline CDR1 is SGHTA and CDR2 is FQGNSA. There are 15 residues in the CDR3. CDR3 region: CASSLGGTNTGELFF. CDR3 DNA sequence: TGTGCCAGCAGCTTAGGAGGAACTAACACCGGGGAGCTGTTTTTT.

The chain uses TRBV19 and TRBJ1-2; D call uncertain. Per the germline V gene, CDR1 is LNHDA and CDR2 is SQIVND (reference sequence). Deletions cut 5 bases from V and 4 bases from J, with 11 bases between. The CDR3 extends over 13 amino acids. CDR3 DNA: TGTGCCAGTAGTCCCGCGGGGAGCTATGGCTACACCTTC. Translated, it gives CASSPAGSYGYTF.

CDR3 residues: CSGSRDRGSNEKLFF. The CDR3 DNA sequence: TGCAGCGGTTCACGGGACAGGGGGTCTAATGAAAAACTGTTTTTT. The chain has TRBV29-1 and TRBJ1-4, with 11 bases lining up with TRBD1. Germline CDR1 SQVTM, CDR2 ANQGSEA. The junction had 7 bases not matched to a gene; V was cut back by 7 bases and J by 3 bases. The CDR3 totals 15 residues.

V gene TRBV30 combines with J gene TRBJ1-5, with a possible D match to TRBD1 (6 bases). With 3 bases removed from V and 7 bases from J, the gap between germline ends came to 16 bases. CDR1 and CDR2 from the germline V gene are GTSNPN and SVGIG (reference sequence). The CDR3 is 14 residues long. For the CDR3, the DNA is TGTGCCTGGAGCCGATTACAGGGCGGGCAGCCCCAGCATTTT. It translates to CAWSRLQGGQPQHF.

The rearrangement joins TRBV14 to TRBJ2-5; D unresolved. CDR3 length equals 13 residues. Trimming removed 4 bases at V and 4 bases at J, with 10 bases between. CDR1 SGHDN and CDR2 FVKESK come from the germline V gene. CDR3 loop: CASSPTYVETQYF. CDR3 sequence (DNA): TGTGCCAGCAGCCCGACTTACGTAGAGACCCAGTACTTC.

The rearrangement uses TRBV4-2 and TRBJ2-1, with a weak D call TRBD1 (5 bases). Trimming removed 0 bases from V and 2 bases from J, with 11 bases in between. Germline V CDR1 and CDR2: LGHNA, YNFKEQ. The CDR3 length is 16 residues. The CDR3 spells CASSQELSQAYNEQFF. Here the CDR3 DNA reads TGTGCCAGCAGCCAAGAGTTATCACAGGCCTACAATGAGCAGTTCTTC.

The chain employs TRBV13 and TRBJ1-2; no clear D. This CDR3 spans 15 amino acids. The V gene's germline CDR1 is PRHDT and CDR2 FYEKMQ (reference sequence). Trimming removed 0 bases from V and 5 bases from J, with 13 bases in between. This chain's CDR3 is CASSLGRRGMYGYTF. CDR3 coding DNA: TGTGCCAGCAGCTTAGGCCGTAGAGGAATGTATGGCTACACCTTC.

This clone was counted only a few times. This CDR3 is CASSFLAGTNTEAFF. The CDR3 DNA sequence: TGTGCCAGCAGCTTCTTGGCAGGGACAAACACTGAAGCTTTCTTT. The rearrangement uses TRBV7-9 and TRBJ1-1; a possible D gene is TRBD1 (6 bases). Germline loops: CDR1 SEHNR, CDR2 FQNEAQ (reference sequence). V lost 3 bases to trimming and J lost 2 bases, with 13 bases between them. The CDR3 loop spans 15 amino acids.

The CDR3 DNA is TGCGCCAGCAGCTCCCACCAGACAGGGAACACTGAAGCTTTCTTT. Translation: CASSSHQTGNTEAFF. The chain carries TRBV4-1 and TRBJ1-1, with D maybe TRBD1 (6 bases). This CDR3 is 15 amino acids long. Germline CDR1 reads MGHRA; CDR2 reads YSYEKL. The V end was cut by 5 bases, the J end by 1 base, with 14 bases between.

This clone showed up just once. This chain links TRBV12-2 with TRBJ1-5; whether TRBD1, the table's D call, matches the DNA was not checked. TRBV12-2 is a known pseudogene. The CDR3 contains 15 residues. The chain's CDR3 is CASRLVQTGGQPQHF. The CDR3 nucleotides are TGTGCAAGTCGCTTAGTACAGACAGGGGGGCAGCCCCAGCATTTT.

The V and J genes are TRBV28 and TRBJ2-3; tentative D call: TRBD2 (6 bases). The CDR3 sequence is 14 residues long. Per the germline V gene, CDR1 is MDHEN and CDR2 is SYDVKM. V shed 3 bases and J shed 7 bases, with 14 bases lying between them. Here the CDR3 DNA reads TGTGCCAGCAGTTTCGGGGGAATAATCCATACGCAGTATTTT. Translating it yields CASSFGGIIHTQYF. The variable domain in full, with the rest retrieved from reference TRBV28 and TRBJ2-3, is DVKVTQSSRYLVKRTGEKVFLECVQDMDHENMFWYRQDPGLGLRLIYFSYDVKMKEKGDIPEGYSVSREKKERFSLILESASTNQTSMYLCASSFGGIIHTQYFGPGTRLTVL.

The chain joins TRBV7-8 to TRBJ2-5, with 10 nucleotides matching TRBD2. Germline-derived CDR1 and CDR2 are SGHVS and FQNEAQ. Unmatched junction bases numbered 8, after V lost 2 bases and J lost 5 bases. The CDR3 extends over 16 amino acids. The DNA of the CDR3 is TGTGCCAGCAGCTTATACAGCGGGAGGGCCGGGGAGACCCAGTACTTC. This codes for CASSLYSGRAGETQYF.

The chain is built from TRBV28 and TRBJ2-5; 7 bases are shared with TRBD2. The closer fit of TRBJ2-7 to the DNA end suggests the J call may be wrong. Germline CDR1 reads MDHEN; CDR2 reads SYDVKM. The CDR3 is 15 amino acids. CDR3 DNA: TGTGCCAGCAGCCAGGGACTACGGGGAATCTACGAGCAGTACTTC. It specifies CASSQGLRGIYEQYF.

This clone appeared a few times. The V call is TRBV5-1, the J call TRBJ1-1; D is perhaps TRBD1 (6 bases). Per germline, CDR1 SGHRS and CDR2 YFSETQ. This CDR3 has 14 amino acids. V was cut by 1 base and J by 3 bases, with 10 bases left in between. The CDR3, as DNA: TGCGCCAGCAGCTTGACAGGGAGGGACACTGAAGCTTTCTTT. It encodes CASSLTGRDTEAFF.

This clone was found a few times. This rearrangement joins TRBV4-3 to TRBJ2-1; D gene unclear. Germline values: CDR1 LGHNA, CDR2 YSLEER. The CDR3 totals 13 residues. V dropped 4 bases and J dropped 9 bases, with 13 bases sitting between them. The CDR3 loop reads CASSPSPSSEQFF. The CDR3 DNA reads TGCGCCAGCAGCCCTTCTCCGAGTAGTGAGCAGTTCTTC.

The chain combines TRBV7-8 with TRBJ1-4; TRBD1 aligns across 7 bases. The germline CDR1 and CDR2 sequences are SGHVS and FQNEAQ. The length of the CDR3 is 15 residues. The V gene end was trimmed by 6 bases and the J gene end by 4 bases; junction bases not matched to a gene: 8. The CDR3 loop reads CASRRGTVRNEKLFF. The CDR3 DNA reads TGTGCCAGCAGACGCGGGACAGTTCGTAATGAAAAACTGTTTTTT.

The J gene is TRBJ2-3, the V gene TRBV18; 8 nucleotides agree with TRBD2. Trimming removed 1 base from V and 1 base from J; junction bases left unmatched: 4. Germline V lookup: CDR1 KGHSH, CDR2 LQKENI. The CDR3 sequence is 16 residues long. The CDR3 region is CASSPRAAGGTDTQYF. DNA for the CDR3: TGTGCCAGCTCACCACGCGCAGCGGGGGGCACAGATACGCAGTATTTT.

V is TRBV28 and J is TRBJ1-2, with D hard to call. The V gene lost 6 bases and the J gene lost 0 bases, with 11 bases spanning the gap. This CDR3 contains 14 residues. Germline-derived CDR1 and CDR2 are MDHEN and SYDVKM. In nucleotides, the CDR3 is TGTGCCAGCAGACATCCTCCCGCTAACTATGGCTACACCTTC. As protein: CASRHPPANYGYTF.

The chain carries TRBV5-4 and TRBJ2-2; the match to TRBD1 covers 7 bases. V was pared by 2 bases and J by 0 bases, with 4 bases of the junction left unmatched. The CDR3 contains 16 residues. Germline assignment: CDR1 SGHNT and CDR2 YYREEE (reference sequence). In DNA form, the CDR3 reads TGTGCCAGCAGCTTCTTTGACAGGGCGAACACCGGGGAGCTGTTTTTT. Protein product: CASSFFDRANTGELFF.

This clone has a handful of counts. The V call is TRBV27, the J call TRBJ2-7; 9 bases are shared with TRBD1. With V trimmed by 0 bases and J by 3 bases, 6 bases remained unmatched. CDR1 is MNHEY, CDR2 SMNVEV, per germline (reference sequence). The CDR3 runs 16 residues. CDR3 protein: CASSLSGTGSYYEQYF. As DNA, the CDR3 is TGTGCCAGCAGTTTATCCGGGACAGGGTCATACTACGAGCAGTACTTC.